The present T cell receptor beta chain was sequenced within a study of T cell responses to AZD1222 COVID-19 vaccine. Between the trimmed V and J ends, which lost 8 bases and 6 bases, there was a span of 16 bases. Looked up from germline, CDR1 is MNHEY and CDR2 is SVGAGI. This CDR3 is 13 amino acids long. The method was immunoSEQ multiplex PCR; TCRdb's version includes in-frame clones alone and lacks a portion of them. Here the sample spans fewer than 75,000 clones, about 90% being singletons. J is TRBJ1-2 and V is TRBV6-5; maybe TRBD1 (5 bases). This sequence originates from an adult who received the MenACWY meningococcal vaccine as a control. The material was peripheral blood, obtained 28 days after the second dose of the MenACWY control vaccine. CDR3 nucleotide sequence: TGTGCCAGCGATGGATGGGACCCGGATGGCTACACCTTC. Translated: CASDGWDPDGYTF.